Each of the 21 T cell receptor beta chains below was sequenced from the same sample in a study of T cells in Graves' hyperthyroidism and ophthalmopathy. Amplification of TCR beta CDR3 regions used RNA as the template. During a first-round RT-PCR of the TCR CDR3, the HTBI primer set was used. TCRdb fed the multiplex PCR reads into MiXCR, producing one record per CDR3 protein. The sample gives about 700,000 distinct CDR3 sequences, 14% of which show up once; roughly 10% is in the top ten. Sequencing was done on a sample of blood. All receptors derive from a woman aged 18-29 years with Graves' hyperthyroidism.

This chain links TRBV19 with TRBJ2-1; 8 nucleotides align to TRBD1. In germline, CDR1 is LNHDA, CDR2 SQIVND (reference sequence). With V trimmed by 4 bases and J by 1 base, 3 bases remained unmatched. The CDR3 is 15 amino acids. The CDR3 DNA reads as TGTGCCAGTAGTACTCGACAGGGGTCCTACAATGAGCAGTTCTTC. It encodes CASSTRQGSYNEQFF.

This clonotype was seen only a few times. The DNA for the CDR3 is TGCAGTGCTAGGCAACCGAGTCTTAACATTCAGTACTTC. This codes for CSARQPSLNIQYF. The chain couples TRBV20-1 to TRBJ2-4; D is unresolved. V lost 3 bases, J lost 7 bases, and 13 bases lay in between. The CDR3 has 13 residues. Germline CDR1 reads DFQATT; CDR2 reads SNEGSKA (reference sequence).

At least ten counts were recorded for this clonotype. The J gene is TRBJ1-5, the V gene TRBV30; maybe TRBD1 (6 bases). Deletions cut 8 bases from V and 6 bases from J, with 20 bases between. Germline V gene data show CDR1 as GTSNPN and CDR2 as SVGIG (reference sequence). This CDR3 spans 14 amino acids. This chain's CDR3 is CAVIKRDISQPQHF. The CDR3 nucleotides read TGTGCCGTAATCAAGAGGGACATCTCTCAGCCCCAGCATTTT.

This clonotype was recorded at least ten times. The rearrangement uses TRBV2 and TRBJ2-1; TRBD1 is a possible D gene (5 bases). The V gene's germline CDR1 is SNHLY and CDR2 FYNNEI. This CDR3 is built from 13 residues. Trimming pared 7 bases from V and 3 bases from J, leaving 10 bases between. The CDR3 spells CASMQGNYNEQFF. CDR3 DNA sequence: TGTGCCAGCATGCAGGGTAACTACAATGAGCAGTTCTTC. The entire variable domain, with the rest obtained from reference TRBV2 and TRBJ2-1, is as follows: EPEVTQTPSHQVTQMGQEVILRCVPISNHLYFYWYRQILGQKVEFLVSFYNNEISEKSEIFDDQFSVERPDGSNFTLKIRSTKLEDSAMYFCASMQGNYNEQFFGPGTRLTVL.

The CDR3 nucleotides read TGTGCCAGCAGCCCCAGTGCGGGCATCACAGATACGCAGTATTTT. Translation gives CASSPSAGITDTQYF. The chain joins TRBV7-8 to TRBJ2-3; D may be TRBD2 (5 bases). The CDR3 covers 15 residues. Trimming stripped 5 bases from V and 2 bases from J, with 14 bases between. The germline gives CDR1 SGHVS, CDR2 FQNEAQ.

This clonotype was seen repeatedly, ten times or more. V is TRBV18 and J is TRBJ2-1; 14 positions agree with TRBD2. Germline CDR1 KGHSH, CDR2 LQKENI. The V and J ends lost 0 bases and 7 bases, in that order; junction bases with no gene match: 5. The CDR3 has 17 amino acids. DNA of the CDR3: TGTGCCAGCTCACCACCGGGGACTAGCGGGAGAGGGAATGAGCAGTTCTTC. Translating it yields CASSPPGTSGRGNEQFF. Full variable domain (missing parts from reference TRBV18 and TRBJ2-1): NAGVMQNPRHLVRRRGQEARLRCSPMKGHSHVYWYRQLPEEGLKFMVYLQKENIIDESGMPKERFSAEFPKEGPSILRIQQVVRGDSAAYFCASSPPGTSGRGNEQFFGPGTRLTVL.

This clonotype was seen at least ten times. The chain uses TRBV28 and TRBJ1-1; D gene uncertain. Trimming removed 6 bases at V and 0 bases at J, with 8 bases between. The germline gives CDR1 MDHEN, CDR2 SYDVKM. CDR3 length: 13 residues. CDR3 protein: CASSWRMNTEAFF. DNA for the CDR3: TGTGCCAGCAGCTGGAGAATGAACACTGAAGCTTTCTTT.

V and J are TRBV30 and TRBJ2-1; tentative D call: TRBD2 (6 bases). The CDR3 runs to 14 residues. Between the trimmed V and J ends, which lost 1 base and 5 bases, there was a span of 12 bases. Germline-derived CDR1 and CDR2 are GTSNPN and SVGIG (reference sequence). In nucleotides, the CDR3 is TGTGCCTGGAGTGGGATAGCGGCCCACAATGAGCAGTTCTTC. Protein sequence: CAWSGIAAHNEQFF. The full variable domain, completed using reference TRBV30 and TRBJ2-1, is SQTIHQWPATLVQPVGSPLSLECTVEGTSNPNLYWYRQAAGRGLQLLFYSVGIGQISSEVPQNLSASRPQDRQFILSSKKLLLSDSGFYLCAWSGIAAHNEQFFGPGTRLTVL.

This chain links TRBV7-9 with TRBJ1-2, with no clear D. CDR3 size: 13 residues. Germline assignment: CDR1 SEHNR and CDR2 FQNEAQ (reference sequence). V was trimmed by 0 bases and J by 8 bases, leaving 10 bases between them. This CDR3 reads CASSLALPWGYTF. The CDR3 nucleotides read TGTGCCAGCAGCTTAGCCCTCCCATGGGGCTACACCTTC.

This clonotype was detected only a few times. The V call is TRBV20-1, the J call TRBJ2-3; D remains unclear. CDR1 and CDR2 (germline): DFQATT, SNEGSKA (reference sequence). V shed 1 base and J shed 2 bases, with 10 bases lying between them. The CDR3 covers 14 residues. Here the CDR3 DNA reads TGCAGTGCTAGAGGGGGTACGTCCACAGATACGCAGTATTTT. Residues: CSARGGTSTDTQYF.

This clonotype came up a few times. This chain links TRBV10-1 with TRBJ1-1; D unclear. Germline V gene lookup returns CDR1 WNHNN and CDR2 SYGVQD (reference sequence). This CDR3 has 13 residues. Trimming stripped 6 bases from V and 1 base from J, with 9 bases between. This chain's CDR3 is CASRREANTEAFF. CDR3 nucleotide sequence: TGCGCCAGCAGACGGGAAGCGAACACTGAAGCTTTCTTT.

This clonotype was found a few times. The chain couples TRBV20-1 to TRBJ2-2, with no clear D. V lost 3 bases and J lost 0, with 17 bases in between. Germline V CDR1 and CDR2: DFQATT, SNEGSKA (reference sequence). The CDR3 has 17 amino acids. This CDR3 reads CSARPRNKGSNTGELFF. CDR3 nucleotide sequence: TGCAGTGCTAGGCCTCGAAACAAAGGCTCGAACACCGGGGAGCTGTTTTTT.

This clonotype was recorded a few times. This sequence joins TRBV15 and TRBJ2-3; the D gene is possibly TRBD1 (6 bases). V dropped 5 bases and J dropped 2 bases, with 11 bases sitting between them. The CDR3 has 14 amino acids. Germline CDR1 and CDR2: LNHNV and YYDKDF (reference sequence). The CDR3 loop reads CATSGWDITDTQYF. CDR3 nucleotide sequence: TGTGCCACCAGCGGGTGGGACATCACAGATACGCAGTATTTT. The entire variable domain, with the rest obtained from reference TRBV15 and TRBJ2-3, is as follows: DAMVIQNPRYQVTQFGKPVTLSCSQTLNHNVMYWYQQKSSQAPKLLFHYYDKDFNNEADTPDNFQSRRPNTSFCFLDIRSPGLGDTAMYLCATSGWDITDTQYFGPGTRLTVL.

This clonotype was observed many times. CDR3 loop: CASSITRDPYQPQHF. Written as DNA, the CDR3 is TGTGCCAGTAGTATTACTAGGGATCCCTATCAGCCCCAGCATTTT. The chain recombines TRBV19 with TRBJ1-5, with D unresolved. This CDR3 comprises 15 residues. CDR1 and CDR2 from the germline V gene are LNHDA and SQIVND (reference sequence). The V end was cut by 3 bases, the J end by 5 bases, with 14 bases between.

The table lists this clonotype with a few counts. The chain uses TRBV6-2 or TRBV6-3 and TRBJ2-7; 9 bases align to TRBD1. This CDR3 is built from 16 residues. V shed 2 bases, J shed 4 bases, and the junction held 9 bases outside the gene matches. CDR1 is MNHEY, CDR2 SVGEGT, per germline. This chain's CDR3 is CASSYRLGTGLYEQYF. CDR3 coding DNA: TGTGCCAGCAGTTACCGACTTGGGACAGGGCTGTACGAGCAGTACTTC.

This clonotype was counted a few times. The rearrangement uses TRBV7-2 and TRBJ2-4, with D possibly being TRBD1 (5 bases). Germline V gene data show CDR1 as SGHTA and CDR2 as FQGNSA. Trimming left V 5 bases short and J 9 bases short, with 14 bases between. The CDR3 contains 13 residues. The CDR3 reads CASSQTVGVIQYF. The CDR3 DNA reads as TGTGCCAGCAGCCAGACAGTAGGGGTCATTCAGTACTTC.

This clonotype was seen many times. The chain recombines TRBV3-1 with TRBJ1-3; no reliable D call. The germline V and J ends were trimmed by 5 bases and 0 bases, with 11 bases remaining between them. This CDR3 region has 15 residues. Germline V gene lookup returns CDR1 LGHDT and CDR2 YNNKEL (reference sequence). CDR3 nucleotide sequence: TGTGCCAGCAGCAGGAGTTTCTTCTCTGGAAACACCATATATTTT. It yields the protein CASSRSFFSGNTIYF. Full variable domain (rest looked up from reference TRBV3-1 and TRBJ1-3): DTAVSQTPKYLVTQMGNDKSIKCEQNLGHDTMYWYKQDSKKFLKIMFSYNNKELIINETVPNRFSPKSPDKAHLNLHINSLELGDSAVYFCASSRSFFSGNTIYFGEGSWLTVV.

There are many counts of this clonotype. A junction end diverges from the germline sequence, so it may reflect a read error. The chain recombines TRBV5-1 with TRBJ2-5; 9 nucleotides align to TRBD1. This CDR3 contains 14 residues. Germline CDR1 SGHRS, CDR2 YFSETQ. The CDR3 loop is CASSLGQGRETQYF. The CDR3 nucleotides are TGTGCCAGTAGCCTCGGACAGGGGCGAGAGACCCAGTACTTC. The full variable domain, with the rest looked up from reference TRBV5-1 and TRBJ2-5, is KAGVTQTPRYLIKTRGQQVTLSCSPISGHRSVSWYQQTPGQGLQFLFEYFSETQRNKGNFPGRFSGRQFSNSRSEMNVSTLELGDSALYLCASSLGQGRETQYFGPGTRLLVL.

This clonotype was picked up many times. The J gene is TRBJ1-2, the V gene TRBV6-5; perhaps TRBD1 as D (6 bases). This CDR3 comprises 15 residues. V lost 0 bases and J lost 4, with 12 bases in between. Per the germline V gene, CDR1 is MNHEY and CDR2 is SVGAGI. CDR3 coding DNA: TGTGCCAGCAGTTACTCGAAACAGGGCCTCTATGGCTACACCTTC. Amino acids: CASSYSKQGLYGYTF.

This clonotype has at least ten counts. The gene calls are TRBV30 and TRBJ2-3, with 10 bases aligning to TRBD1. The junction had 5 bases not matched to a gene; V was cut back by 2 bases and J by 6 bases. CDR1 GTSNPN and CDR2 SVGIG come from the germline V gene (reference sequence). The CDR3 loop spans 14 amino acids. CDR3: CAWSSGQGTDTQYF. The CDR3 bases are TGTGCCTGGAGTTCGGGACAGGGGACTGATACGCAGTATTTT.

This chain links TRBV20-1 with TRBJ2-2, with 14 bases fitting TRBD2. The trim removed 5 bases at V and 6 bases at J, leaving 2 bases unmatched. This CDR3 is built from 14 residues. Germline V gives CDR1 DFQATT, CDR2 SNEGSKA (reference sequence). The CDR3 loop reads CSAPGLAGAGELFF. The CDR3 DNA is TGCAGTGCTCCGGGACTAGCGGGAGCCGGGGAGCTGTTTTTT.